This TCR beta chain was identified in a study of T-cell memory formation after mild COVID-19. TCRdb itself ran the 5' RACE reads through MiXCR, one entry per CDR3 protein. The sample holds 80,000 to 130,000 distinct CDR3 sequences, roughly 11% seen once. The J segment lost 2 bases and the V segment lost 5 bases, leaving 7 bases of the junction unmatched. CDR3 length equals 17 residues. Germline V gene lookup returns CDR1 SGHTA and CDR2 FQGTGA. Only a few counts were recorded for this clonotype. This rearrangement joins TRBV7-3 to TRBJ2-3; 13 bases are a match to TRBD2. The source is a man younger than 30 who had mild COVID-19 (a few samples of this study predate the infection). Cell type and time point are not known. The sequenced material came from PBMCs or a T cell subset sorted from them (not recorded which). The CDR3 bases are TGTGCCAGCAGCCTAGGACTAGCGGGGGAAACCACAGATACGCAGTATTTT. Translating it yields CASSLGLAGETTDTQYF.